The 20 T cell receptor beta chains given below trace back to one sample, sequenced in a study of CD8 T cells in ankylosing spondylitis. Antigens for these TCRs are unknown. TCRdb called the 5' RACE reads again in MiXCR, with one record for every CDR3 protein. The profile shows 700,000 to 850,000 distinct CDR3 sequences, about 10% of them singletons. Overall study results and limits: Typical of ankylosing spondylitis blood, it appeared, was a TCR beta motif of eight highly homologous variants.

Material: blood, either unsorted or a sorted T cell fraction (not recorded which). The receptors were sampled from a male donor with ankylosing spondylitis.

The chain is built from TRBV5-8 and TRBJ1-1; D may be TRBD1 (5 bases). This CDR3 has 15 residues. CDR1 is SGHTS and CDR2 is YDEGEE in the germline V gene. The ends were cut back, 3 bases at V and 0 bases at J, with 12 bases in the middle. CDR3 nucleotide sequence: TGTGCCAGCAGCTGGAGCAGACAGATGAACACTGAAGCTTTCTTT. As protein: CASSWSRQMNTEAFF.

There are a few counts of this clonotype. The J gene is TRBJ1-6, the V gene TRBV9, with 8 bases matching TRBD1. The CDR3 is 15 amino acids. CDR1 is SGDLS, CDR2 YYNGEE, per germline. V was clipped by 0 bases and J by 7 bases; unmatched bases: 3. CDR3 coding DNA: TGTGCCAGCAGCGTAGGTCGACAGGGGAATTCACCCCTCCACTTT. The encoded protein is CASSVGRQGNSPLHF.

There are a few counts of this clonotype. The chain has TRBV20-1 and TRBJ2-1, with 10 bases matching TRBD2. The trim removed 6 bases at V and 5 bases at J, leaving 7 bases unmatched. Per germline, CDR1 DFQATT and CDR2 SNEGSKA (reference sequence). The CDR3 is 14 amino acids. The CDR3 DNA reads TGCAGTGCATTAGCGGGGGGCCCCAACAATGAGCAGTTCTTC. Residues: CSALAGGPNNEQFF.

This clonotype was recorded a few times. The chain uses TRBV20-1 and TRBJ1-1, with unresolved D. In germline, CDR1 is DFQATT, CDR2 SNEGSKA (reference sequence). Between the trimmed V and J ends, which lost 6 bases and 6 bases, there was a span of 8 bases. The CDR3 consists of 10 residues. The CDR3 nucleotides read TGCAGTGCGATTAAATCTGAAGCTTTCTTT. This gives the protein CSAIKSEAFF.

The genes are TRBV7-8 and TRBJ2-7; no firm D call. The CDR3 runs to 15 residues. CDR1 is SGHVS and CDR2 is FQNEAQ in the germline V gene. Trimming removed 0 bases from V and 3 bases from J, with 12 bases in between. CDR3 sequence reads: CASSLAPIARYEQYF. In nucleotides, the CDR3 is TGTGCCAGCAGCTTAGCCCCAATCGCACGCTACGAGCAGTACTTC.

This clonotype showed up just a few times. The chain couples TRBV2 to TRBJ2-2; D not certain. V was cut by 5 bases and J by 7 bases, with 14 bases left in between. The CDR3 extends over 14 amino acids. Germline CDR1 is SNHLY and CDR2 is FYNNEI. DNA of the CDR3: TGTGCCAGCAGTCCCCTTGGCGGTGGCGGGGAGCTGTTTTTT. This encodes CASSPLGGGGELFF.

At least ten counts were recorded for this clonotype. The chain recombines TRBV5-1 with TRBJ2-7; the D gene is possibly TRBD1 (5 bases). Germline CDR1 reads SGHRS; CDR2 reads YFSETQ. V dropped 2 bases and J dropped 5 bases, with 11 bases sitting between them. The CDR3 consists of 13 residues. The CDR3 spells CASSLQAEDEQYF. The CDR3, as DNA: TGCGCCAGCAGCTTACAGGCGGAAGACGAGCAGTACTTC.

The J gene is TRBJ2-1, the V gene TRBV7-8; no clear D. CDR3 length: 17 residues. The V gene's germline CDR1 is SGHVS and CDR2 FQNEAQ. V was shortened by 2 bases and J by 1 base, with 15 bases between the two germline ends. This CDR3 is CASSLMGYTRSYNEQFF. CDR3 DNA: TGTGCCAGCAGCTTAATGGGGTATACTCGGTCCTACAATGAGCAGTTCTTC.

This clonotype has more than one count but fewer than ten. V gene TRBV25-1 combines with J gene TRBJ2-2; D is unclear. This CDR3 is built from 16 residues. Germline V lookup: CDR1 MGHDK, CDR2 SYGVNS. Trimming removed 2 bases at V and 0 bases at J, with 10 bases between. CDR3: CASSETRPPNTGELFF. CDR3 nucleotides: TGTGCCAGCAGTGAAACGAGACCGCCGAACACCGGGGAGCTGTTTTTT.

This chain links TRBV29-1 with TRBJ1-2; TRBD1 might be the D (6 bases). Trimming left V 4 bases short and J 0 bases short, with 15 bases between. Germline CDR1 SQVTM, CDR2 ANQGSEA. The length of the CDR3 is 15 residues. CDR3: CSVGPDRQSNYGYTF. In nucleotides, the CDR3 is TGCAGCGTTGGACCCGACAGGCAATCTAACTATGGCTACACCTTC.

The V and J genes are TRBV25-1 and TRBJ2-1, with 11 bases aligning to TRBD2. The CDR3 sequence is 15 residues long. Germline V gene lookup returns CDR1 MGHDK and CDR2 SYGVNS. J gave up 4 bases and V 4 bases, and 3 bases lay outside the gene matches. The CDR3 region is CASSGPSGRYNEQFF. CDR3 DNA sequence: TGTGCCAGCAGTGGCCCTAGCGGGAGGTACAATGAGCAGTTCTTC. Together with reference TRBV25-1 and TRBJ2-1, the CDR3 gives the full variable domain: EADIYQTPRYLVIGTGKKITLECSQTMGHDKMYWYQQDPGMELHLIHYSYGVNSTEKGDLSSESTVSRIRTEHFPLTLESARPSHTSQYLCASSGPSGRYNEQFFGPGTRLTVL.

This clonotype has more than one count but fewer than ten. This chain connects TRBV5-1 to TRBJ2-3; 11 bases map to TRBD2. Trimming cost V 7 bases and J 2 bases; bases outside gene matches: 6. Germline CDR1 is SGHRS and CDR2 is YFSETQ. CDR3 length: 15 residues. The CDR3 loop reads CASCRLAGPTDTQYF. In nucleotides, the CDR3 is TGCGCCAGCTGCCGACTAGCGGGGCCCACAGATACGCAGTATTTT. Filled out from reference TRBV5-1 and TRBJ2-3, the complete variable domain reads KAGVTQTPRYLIKTRGQQVTLSCSPISGHRSVSWYQQTPGQGLQFLFEYFSETQRNKGNFPGRFSGRQFSNSRSEMNVSTLELGDSALYLCASCRLAGPTDTQYFGPGTRLTVL.

The chain couples TRBV5-1 to TRBJ1-6, with 10 bases matching TRBD1. Trimming took 7 bases from V and 9 from J; bases not matched to a gene: 7. The CDR3 runs 14 residues. Germline V CDR1 and CDR2: SGHRS, YFSETQ. The CDR3 DNA reads TGCGCCAGCGCTACCGGGACAGGGGCTTCACCCCTCCACTTT. Amino acid sequence: CASATGTGASPLHF.

This clonotype was seen a handful of times. The J gene is TRBJ2-7, the V gene TRBV4-2; the D gene is possibly TRBD1 (7 bases). The CDR3 consists of 16 residues. Between the trimmed V and J ends, which lost 0 bases and 3 bases, there was a span of 15 bases. The germline V gene encodes CDR1 LGHNA and CDR2 YNFKEQ. CDR3 region: CASSQDGAGGYYEQYF. The CDR3, as DNA: TGTGCCAGCAGCCAAGATGGAGCAGGGGGGTACTACGAGCAGTACTTC.

Many counts were recorded for this clonotype. The chain is built from TRBV10-3 and TRBJ2-5, with D unclear. This CDR3 is 13 amino acids long. Deletions cut 2 bases from V and 1 base from J, with 5 bases between. Germline-derived CDR1 and CDR2 are ENHRY and SYGVKD. The DNA of the CDR3 is TGTGCCATCAGTGAGCAAGGCCAAGAGACCCAGTACTTC. Residues: CAISEQGQETQYF.

The V call is TRBV10-3, the J call TRBJ1-5; D is unclear. This CDR3 is 13 amino acids long. The V end was cut by 2 bases, the J end by 6 bases, with 8 bases between. Germline V gives CDR1 ENHRY, CDR2 SYGVKD. The CDR3 loop reads CAISEGPGQPQHF. The CDR3 DNA reads TGTGCCATCAGTGAGGGACCAGGTCAGCCCCAGCATTTT.

This clonotype has a handful of counts. The CDR3 sequence is CSAVGSPNEKLFF. CDR3 bases: TGCAGTGCTGTGGGAAGCCCCAATGAAAAACTGTTTTTT. The chain links TRBV20-1 to TRBJ1-4; D is unresolved. Trimming removed 5 bases at V and 5 bases at J, with 12 bases between. This CDR3 comprises 13 residues. Germline-derived CDR1 and CDR2 are DFQATT and SNEGSKA (reference sequence).

The chain combines TRBV12-3 or TRBV12-4 with TRBJ1-3; no firm D call. Trimming removed 3 bases at V and 4 bases at J, with 10 bases between. There are 14 residues in the CDR3. DNA for the CDR3: TGTGCCAGCAGTTTCTCCGTAATCGGAAACACCATATATTTT. As protein: CASSFSVIGNTIYF.

There are a few counts of this clonotype. This chain links TRBV7-6 with TRBJ2-2; 9 bases fit TRBD1. The CDR3 is 18 amino acids. Looked up from germline, CDR1 is SGHVS and CDR2 is FNYEAQ. V gave up 2 bases and J gave up 3 bases; unmatched junction bases: 10. CDR3: CASSLRRTGVGYTGELFF. The CDR3 coding sequence is TGTGCCAGCAGCTTACGTAGGACAGGGGTCGGCTACACCGGGGAGCTGTTTTTT.

This clonotype was counted between two and nine times. The chain carries TRBV3-1 and TRBJ2-7; D is ambiguous. CDR1 LGHDT and CDR2 YNNKEL come from the germline V gene (reference sequence). The CDR3 length is 15 residues. The germline V and J ends were trimmed by 6 bases and 6 bases, with 21 bases remaining between them. CDR3 residues: CASRPWTGPPGEQYF. DNA of the CDR3: TGTGCCAGCAGGCCCTGGACGGGCCCACCGGGCGAGCAGTACTTC.